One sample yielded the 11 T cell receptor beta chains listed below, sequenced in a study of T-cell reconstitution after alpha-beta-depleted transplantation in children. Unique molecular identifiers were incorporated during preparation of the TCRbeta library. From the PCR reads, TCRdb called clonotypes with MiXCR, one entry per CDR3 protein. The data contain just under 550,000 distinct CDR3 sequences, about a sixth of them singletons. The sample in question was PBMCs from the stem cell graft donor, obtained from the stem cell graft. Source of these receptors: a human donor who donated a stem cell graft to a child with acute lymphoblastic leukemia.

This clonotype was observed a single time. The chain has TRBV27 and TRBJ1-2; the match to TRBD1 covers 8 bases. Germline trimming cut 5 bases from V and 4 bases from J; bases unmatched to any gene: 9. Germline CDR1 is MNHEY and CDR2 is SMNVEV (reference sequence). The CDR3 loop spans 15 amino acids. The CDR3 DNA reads TGTGCCAGCAGTCCCTACCCAGGGGGCTCCTATGGCTACACCTTC. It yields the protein CASSPYPGGSYGYTF.

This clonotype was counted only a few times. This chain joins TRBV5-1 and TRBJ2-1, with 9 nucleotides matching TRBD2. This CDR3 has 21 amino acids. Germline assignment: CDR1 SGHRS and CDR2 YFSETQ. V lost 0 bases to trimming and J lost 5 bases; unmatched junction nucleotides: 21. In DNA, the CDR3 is TGCGCCAGCAGCTTGGCCAAGGCGGGGCGGGAGGGCCGGGATGCCCACAATGAGCAGTTCTTC. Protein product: CASSLAKAGREGRDAHNEQFF.

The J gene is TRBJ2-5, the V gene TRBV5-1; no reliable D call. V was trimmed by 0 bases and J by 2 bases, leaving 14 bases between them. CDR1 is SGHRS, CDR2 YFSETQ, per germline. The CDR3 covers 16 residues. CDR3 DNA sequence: TGCGCCAGCAGCTTGGTGATTGTCCCGGTACAAGAGACCCAGTACTTC. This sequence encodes CASSLVIVPVQETQYF. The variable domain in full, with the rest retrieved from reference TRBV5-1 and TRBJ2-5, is KAGVTQTPRYLIKTRGQQVTLSCSPISGHRSVSWYQQTPGQGLQFLFEYFSETQRNKGNFPGRFSGRQFSNSRSEMNVSTLELGDSALYLCASSLVIVPVQETQYFGPGTRLLVL.

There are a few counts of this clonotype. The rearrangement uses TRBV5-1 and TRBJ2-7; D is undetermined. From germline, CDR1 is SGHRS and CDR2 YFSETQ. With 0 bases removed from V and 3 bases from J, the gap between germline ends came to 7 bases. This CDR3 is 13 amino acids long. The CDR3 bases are TGCGCCAGCAGCTTGGAAATCCTCTACGAGCAGTACTTC. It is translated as CASSLEILYEQYF.

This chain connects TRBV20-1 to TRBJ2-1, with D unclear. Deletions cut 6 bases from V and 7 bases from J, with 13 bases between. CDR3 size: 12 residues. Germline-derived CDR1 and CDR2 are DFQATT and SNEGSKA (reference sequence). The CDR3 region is CSAPNIGNEQFF. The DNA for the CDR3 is TGCAGTGCCCCTAACATAGGGAATGAGCAGTTCTTC.

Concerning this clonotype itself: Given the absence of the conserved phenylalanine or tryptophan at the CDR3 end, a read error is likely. Here the CDR3 DNA reads TGTGCCAGCAGCTTAGCGGGACAGGGGGTCGCGGGCGGTGGAAACACCATATATTTG. Its protein is CASSLAGQGVAGGGNTIYL. V is TRBV7-2 and J is TRBJ1-3, with TRBD1 matching over 11 bases. V trimming: 0 bases; J trimming: 3 bases; junction bases outside the gene matches: 10. Germline V gene sequence: CDR1 SGHTA, CDR2 FQGNSA. The length of the CDR3 is 19 residues.

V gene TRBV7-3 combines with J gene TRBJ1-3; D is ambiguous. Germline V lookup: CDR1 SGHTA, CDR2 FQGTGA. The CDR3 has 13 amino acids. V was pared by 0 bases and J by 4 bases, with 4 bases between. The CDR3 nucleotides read TGTGCCAGCAGCTTAACGCCCGGAAACACCATATATTTT. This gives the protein CASSLTPGNTIYF.

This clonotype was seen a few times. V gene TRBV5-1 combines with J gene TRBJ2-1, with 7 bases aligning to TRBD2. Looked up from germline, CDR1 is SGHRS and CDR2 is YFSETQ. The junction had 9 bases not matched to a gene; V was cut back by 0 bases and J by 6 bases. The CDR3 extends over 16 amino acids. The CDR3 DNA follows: TGCGCCAGCAGCTTGGCGGTCCGGCCTAGCGGCAATGAGCAGTTCTTC. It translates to CASSLAVRPSGNEQFF.

CDR3: CASSASWGGTGTSPLHF. The CDR3 nucleotides are TGTGCCAGCAGCGCCTCCTGGGGTGGGACAGGGACTTCACCCCTCCACTTT. The chain carries TRBV9 and TRBJ1-6; 9 positions match TRBD1. With 3 bases clipped from V and 9 bases from J, the junction kept 13 bases outside the gene matches. Per the germline V gene, CDR1 is SGDLS and CDR2 is YYNGEE. The CDR3 is made up of 17 amino acids.

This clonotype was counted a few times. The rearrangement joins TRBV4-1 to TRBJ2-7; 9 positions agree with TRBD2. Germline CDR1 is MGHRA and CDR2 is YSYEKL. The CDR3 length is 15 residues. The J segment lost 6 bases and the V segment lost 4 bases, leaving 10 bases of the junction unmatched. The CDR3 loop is CASSLRVAGASEQYF. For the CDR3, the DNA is TGCGCCAGCAGCCTCCGAGTAGCGGGAGCTAGCGAGCAGTACTTC.

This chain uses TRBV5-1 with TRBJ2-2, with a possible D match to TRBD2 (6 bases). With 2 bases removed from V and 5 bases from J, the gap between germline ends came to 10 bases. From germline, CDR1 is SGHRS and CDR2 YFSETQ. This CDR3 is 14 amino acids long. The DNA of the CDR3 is TGCGCCAGCAGCTTTCCTAGCGTAACCGGGGAGCTGTTTTTT. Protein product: CASSFPSVTGELFF.